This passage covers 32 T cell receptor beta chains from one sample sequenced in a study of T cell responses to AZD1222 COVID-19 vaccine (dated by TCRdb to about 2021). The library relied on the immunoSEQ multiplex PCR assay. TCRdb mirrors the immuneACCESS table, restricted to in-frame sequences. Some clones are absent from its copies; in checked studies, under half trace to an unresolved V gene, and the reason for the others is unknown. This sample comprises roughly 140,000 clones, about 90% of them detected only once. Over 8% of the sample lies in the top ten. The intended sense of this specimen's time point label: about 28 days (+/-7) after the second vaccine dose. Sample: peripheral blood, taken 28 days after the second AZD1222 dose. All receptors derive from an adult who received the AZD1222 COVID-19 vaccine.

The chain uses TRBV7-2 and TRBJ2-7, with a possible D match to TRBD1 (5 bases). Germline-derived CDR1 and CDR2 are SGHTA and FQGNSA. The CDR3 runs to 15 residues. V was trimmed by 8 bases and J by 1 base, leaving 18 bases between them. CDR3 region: CASCHGASSSYEQYF. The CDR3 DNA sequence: TGTGCCAGCTGTCATGGGGCCAGTTCGTCCTACGAGCAGTACTTC.

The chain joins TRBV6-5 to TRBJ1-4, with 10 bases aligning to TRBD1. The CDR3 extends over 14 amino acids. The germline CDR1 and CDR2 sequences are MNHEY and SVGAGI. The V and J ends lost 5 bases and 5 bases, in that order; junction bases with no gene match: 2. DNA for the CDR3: TGTGCCAGCAGTCGGGACAGGGGAAATGAAAAACTGTTTTTT. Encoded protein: CASSRDRGNEKLFF.

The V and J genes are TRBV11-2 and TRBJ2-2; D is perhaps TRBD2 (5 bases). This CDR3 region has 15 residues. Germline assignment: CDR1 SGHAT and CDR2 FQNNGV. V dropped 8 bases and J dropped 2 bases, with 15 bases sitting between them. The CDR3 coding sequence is TGTGCCAGCGGAACCGGGATCGTAAACACCGGGGAGCTGTTTTTT. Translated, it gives CASGTGIVNTGELFF.

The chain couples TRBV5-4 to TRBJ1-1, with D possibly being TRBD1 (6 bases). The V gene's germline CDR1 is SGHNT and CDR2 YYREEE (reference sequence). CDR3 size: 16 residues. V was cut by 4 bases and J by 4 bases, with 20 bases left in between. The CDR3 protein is CASSGVTGGLVTEAFF. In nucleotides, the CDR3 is TGTGCCAGCAGCGGGGTGACAGGCGGGTTGGTCACTGAAGCTTTCTTT.

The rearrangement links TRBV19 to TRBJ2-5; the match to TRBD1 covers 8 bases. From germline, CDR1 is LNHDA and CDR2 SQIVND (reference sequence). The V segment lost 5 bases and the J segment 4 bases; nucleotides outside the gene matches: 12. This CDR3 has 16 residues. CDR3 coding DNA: TGTGCCAGTAGTGCCGGAACAGGGGGAGTTGGAGAGACCCAGTACTTC. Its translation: CASSAGTGGVGETQYF.

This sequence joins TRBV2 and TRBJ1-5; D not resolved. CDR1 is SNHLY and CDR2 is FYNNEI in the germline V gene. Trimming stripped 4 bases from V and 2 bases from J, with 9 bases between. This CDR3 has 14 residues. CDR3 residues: CASSGESGNQPQHF. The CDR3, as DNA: TGTGCCAGCAGTGGTGAGTCAGGCAATCAGCCCCAGCATTTT.

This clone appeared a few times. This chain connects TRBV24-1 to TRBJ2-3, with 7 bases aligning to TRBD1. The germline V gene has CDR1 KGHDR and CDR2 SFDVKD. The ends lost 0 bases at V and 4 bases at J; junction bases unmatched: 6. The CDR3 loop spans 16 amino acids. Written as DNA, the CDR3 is TGTGCCACCAGTGATTTGGGCAGGGGGAGCTCAGATACGCAGTATTTT. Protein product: CATSDLGRGSSDTQYF.

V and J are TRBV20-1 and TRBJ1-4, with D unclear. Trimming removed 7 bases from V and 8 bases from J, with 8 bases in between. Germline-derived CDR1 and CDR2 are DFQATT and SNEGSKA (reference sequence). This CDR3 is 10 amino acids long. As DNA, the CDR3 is TGCAGTGTCGGACGGGAAAAACTGTTTTTT. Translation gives CSVGREKLFF.

For the CDR3, the DNA is TGTGCCAGCAGCCTAAAGGGGGGCACTGAAGCTTTCTTT. Its protein is CASSLKGGTEAFF. The chain has TRBV9 and TRBJ1-1, with D perhaps TRBD1 (6 bases). V lost 4 bases and J lost 4, with 11 bases in between. Germline V CDR1 and CDR2: SGDLS, YYNGEE. This CDR3 is built from 13 residues.

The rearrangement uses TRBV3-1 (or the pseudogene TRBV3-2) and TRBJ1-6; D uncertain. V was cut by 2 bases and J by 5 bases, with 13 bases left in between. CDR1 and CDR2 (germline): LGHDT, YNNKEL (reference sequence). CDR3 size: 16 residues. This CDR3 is CASSQFQEINNSPLHF. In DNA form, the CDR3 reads TGTGCCAGCAGCCAATTCCAGGAGATCAATAATTCACCCCTCCACTTT.

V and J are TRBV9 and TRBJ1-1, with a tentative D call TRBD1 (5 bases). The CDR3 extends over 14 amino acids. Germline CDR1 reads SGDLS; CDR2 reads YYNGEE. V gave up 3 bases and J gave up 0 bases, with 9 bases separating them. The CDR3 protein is CASSAGLLNTEAFF. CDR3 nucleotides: TGTGCCAGCAGCGCGGGACTCCTGAACACTGAAGCTTTCTTT.

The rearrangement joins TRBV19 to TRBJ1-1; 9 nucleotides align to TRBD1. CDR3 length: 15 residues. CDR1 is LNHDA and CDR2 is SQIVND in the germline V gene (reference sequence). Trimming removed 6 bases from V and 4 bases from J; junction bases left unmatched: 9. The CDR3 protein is CASSLGQGVGTEAFF. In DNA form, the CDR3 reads TGTGCCAGTAGCTTGGGACAGGGTGTCGGCACTGAAGCTTTCTTT.

Here the CDR3 reads CASSFGPTGELFF. As DNA, the CDR3 is TGTGCCAGCAGTTTTGGACCTACCGGGGAGCTGTTTTTT. The chain uses TRBV12-3 or TRBV12-4 and TRBJ2-2; D not certain. The CDR3 is 13 amino acids. With 3 bases removed from V and 5 bases from J, the gap between germline ends came to 7 bases.

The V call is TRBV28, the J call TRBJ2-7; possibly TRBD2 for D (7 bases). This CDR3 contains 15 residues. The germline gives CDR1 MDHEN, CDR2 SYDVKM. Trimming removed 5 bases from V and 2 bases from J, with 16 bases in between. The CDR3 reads CASSPPRGLTYEQYF. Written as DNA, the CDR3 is TGTGCCAGCAGTCCCCCGCGGGGGCTGACCTACGAGCAGTACTTC.

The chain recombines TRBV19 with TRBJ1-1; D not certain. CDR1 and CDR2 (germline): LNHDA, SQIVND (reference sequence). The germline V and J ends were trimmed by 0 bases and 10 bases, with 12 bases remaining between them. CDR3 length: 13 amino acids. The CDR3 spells CASSIDGSTGAFF. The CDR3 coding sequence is TGTGCCAGTAGTATAGATGGCTCCACGGGAGCTTTCTTT.

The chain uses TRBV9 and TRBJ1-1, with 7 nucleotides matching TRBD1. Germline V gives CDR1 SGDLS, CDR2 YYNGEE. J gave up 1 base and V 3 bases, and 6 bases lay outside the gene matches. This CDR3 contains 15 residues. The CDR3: CASSAEGDRNTEAFF. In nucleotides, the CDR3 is TGTGCCAGCAGCGCGGAGGGGGACAGGAACACTGAAGCTTTCTTT.

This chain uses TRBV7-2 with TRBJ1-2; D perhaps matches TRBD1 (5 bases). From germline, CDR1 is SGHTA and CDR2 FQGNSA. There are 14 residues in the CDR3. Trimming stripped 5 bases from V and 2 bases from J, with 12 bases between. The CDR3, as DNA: TGTGCCAGCAGCCCACGACAGAAAAACTATGGCTACACCTTC. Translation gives CASSPRQKNYGYTF.

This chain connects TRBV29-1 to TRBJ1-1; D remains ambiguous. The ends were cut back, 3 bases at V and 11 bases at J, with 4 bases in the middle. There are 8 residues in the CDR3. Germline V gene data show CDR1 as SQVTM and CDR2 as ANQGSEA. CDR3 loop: CSVDRAFF. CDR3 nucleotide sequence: TGCAGCGTTGACAGGGCTTTCTTT.

The CDR3 nucleotides are TGTGCCAGCAGTTTATCCCCGACAGGGAGTACTGAAGCTTTCTTT. This translates into CASSLSPTGSTEAFF. V gene TRBV28 combines with J gene TRBJ1-1; TRBD1 agrees at 7 bases. Germline lookup yields CDR1 MDHEN and CDR2 SYDVKM. The CDR3 covers 15 residues. After removal of 1 base from V and 5 bases from J, the junction contained 7 bases not matched to a gene.

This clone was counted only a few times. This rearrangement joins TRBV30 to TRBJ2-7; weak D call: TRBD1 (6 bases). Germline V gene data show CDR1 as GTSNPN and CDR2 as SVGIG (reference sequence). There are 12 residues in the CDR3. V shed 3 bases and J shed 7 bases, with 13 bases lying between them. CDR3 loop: CAWSSQGREQYF. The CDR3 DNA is TGTGCCTGGAGCTCACAGGGCAGGGAGCAGTACTTC.

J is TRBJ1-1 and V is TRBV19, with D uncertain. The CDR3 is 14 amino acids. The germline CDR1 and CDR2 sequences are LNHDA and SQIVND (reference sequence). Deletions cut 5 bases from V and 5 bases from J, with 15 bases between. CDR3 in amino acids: CASSLSTVRTEAFF. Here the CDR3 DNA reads TGTGCCAGTAGTCTCTCAACGGTCAGGACTGAAGCTTTCTTT.

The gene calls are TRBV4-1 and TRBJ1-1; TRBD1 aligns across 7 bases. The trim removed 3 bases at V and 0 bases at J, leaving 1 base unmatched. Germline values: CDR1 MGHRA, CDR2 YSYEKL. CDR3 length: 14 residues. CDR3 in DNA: TGCGCCAGCAGCCAGGGACAGTTGAACACTGAAGCTTTCTTT. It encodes CASSQGQLNTEAFF.

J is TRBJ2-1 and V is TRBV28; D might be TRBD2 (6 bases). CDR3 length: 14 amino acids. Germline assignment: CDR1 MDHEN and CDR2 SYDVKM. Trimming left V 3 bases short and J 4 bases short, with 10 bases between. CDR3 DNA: TGTGCCAGCAGTTTGTCTAGCGCTTACAATGAGCAGTTCTTC. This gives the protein CASSLSSAYNEQFF.

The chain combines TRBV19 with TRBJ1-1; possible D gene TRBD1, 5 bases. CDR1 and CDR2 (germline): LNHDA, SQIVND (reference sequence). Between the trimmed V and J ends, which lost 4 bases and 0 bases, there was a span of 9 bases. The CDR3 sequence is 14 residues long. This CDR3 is CASSTGVLNTEAFF. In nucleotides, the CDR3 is TGTGCCAGTAGTACGGGGGTTTTGAACACTGAAGCTTTCTTT.

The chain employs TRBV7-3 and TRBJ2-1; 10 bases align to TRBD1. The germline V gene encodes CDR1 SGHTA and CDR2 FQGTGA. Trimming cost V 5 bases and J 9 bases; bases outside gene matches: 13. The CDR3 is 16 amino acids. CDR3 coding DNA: TGTGCCAGCAGCCCGAGCAGGGACAGGGGTGGAGGTGAGCAGTTCTTC. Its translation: CASSPSRDRGGGEQFF.

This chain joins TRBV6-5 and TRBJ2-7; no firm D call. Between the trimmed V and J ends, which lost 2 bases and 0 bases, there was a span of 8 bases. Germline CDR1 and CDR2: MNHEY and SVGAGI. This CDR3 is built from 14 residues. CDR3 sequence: CASSYADNSYEQYF. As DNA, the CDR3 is TGTGCCAGCAGTTACGCCGACAACTCCTACGAGCAGTACTTC.

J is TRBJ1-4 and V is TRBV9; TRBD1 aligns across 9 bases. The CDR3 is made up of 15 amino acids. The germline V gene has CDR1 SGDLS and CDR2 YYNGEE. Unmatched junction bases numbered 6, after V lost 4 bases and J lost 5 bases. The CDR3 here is CASSRDRAGNEKLFF. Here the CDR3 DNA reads TGTGCCAGCAGCAGGGACAGGGCGGGGAATGAAAAACTGTTTTTT. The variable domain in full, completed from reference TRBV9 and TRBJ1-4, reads DSGVTQTPKHLITATGQRVTLRCSPRSGDLSVYWYQQSLDQGLQFLIQYYNGEERAKGNILERFSAQQFPDLHSELNLSSLELGDSALYFCASSRDRAGNEKLFFGSGTQLSVL.

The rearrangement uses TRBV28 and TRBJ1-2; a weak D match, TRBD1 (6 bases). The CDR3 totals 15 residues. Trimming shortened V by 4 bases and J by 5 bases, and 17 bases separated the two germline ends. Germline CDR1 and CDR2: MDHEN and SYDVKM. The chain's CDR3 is CASSSPRGQSYGYTF. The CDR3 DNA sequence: TGTGCCAGCAGTTCCCCCCGCGGACAGTCGTATGGCTACACCTTC.

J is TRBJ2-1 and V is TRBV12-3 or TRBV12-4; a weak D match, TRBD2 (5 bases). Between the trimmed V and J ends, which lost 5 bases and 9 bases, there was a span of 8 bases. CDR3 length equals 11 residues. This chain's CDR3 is CASSPSGEQFF. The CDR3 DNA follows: TGTGCCAGCAGTCCAAGCGGTGAGCAGTTCTTC.

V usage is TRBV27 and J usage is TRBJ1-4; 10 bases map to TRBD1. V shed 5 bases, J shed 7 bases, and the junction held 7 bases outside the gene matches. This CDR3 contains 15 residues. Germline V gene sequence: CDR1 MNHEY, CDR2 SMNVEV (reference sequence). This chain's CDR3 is CASSSLGQGVEKLFF. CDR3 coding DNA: TGTGCCAGCAGTAGTCTAGGACAGGGGGTTGAAAAACTGTTTTTT.

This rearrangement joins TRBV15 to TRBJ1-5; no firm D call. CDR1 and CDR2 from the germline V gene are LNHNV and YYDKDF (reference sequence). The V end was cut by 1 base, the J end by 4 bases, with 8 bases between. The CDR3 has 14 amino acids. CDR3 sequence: CATSRGGLNQPQHF. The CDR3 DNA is TGTGCCACCAGCAGAGGAGGGTTAAATCAGCCCCAGCATTTT.

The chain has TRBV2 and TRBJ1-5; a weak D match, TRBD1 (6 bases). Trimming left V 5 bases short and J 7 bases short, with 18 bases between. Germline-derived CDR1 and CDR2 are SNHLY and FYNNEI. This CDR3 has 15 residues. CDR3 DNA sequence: TGTGCCAGCAGTAGGGAACAGGGTGAGGGCCAGCCCCAGCATTTT. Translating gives CASSREQGEGQPQHF.